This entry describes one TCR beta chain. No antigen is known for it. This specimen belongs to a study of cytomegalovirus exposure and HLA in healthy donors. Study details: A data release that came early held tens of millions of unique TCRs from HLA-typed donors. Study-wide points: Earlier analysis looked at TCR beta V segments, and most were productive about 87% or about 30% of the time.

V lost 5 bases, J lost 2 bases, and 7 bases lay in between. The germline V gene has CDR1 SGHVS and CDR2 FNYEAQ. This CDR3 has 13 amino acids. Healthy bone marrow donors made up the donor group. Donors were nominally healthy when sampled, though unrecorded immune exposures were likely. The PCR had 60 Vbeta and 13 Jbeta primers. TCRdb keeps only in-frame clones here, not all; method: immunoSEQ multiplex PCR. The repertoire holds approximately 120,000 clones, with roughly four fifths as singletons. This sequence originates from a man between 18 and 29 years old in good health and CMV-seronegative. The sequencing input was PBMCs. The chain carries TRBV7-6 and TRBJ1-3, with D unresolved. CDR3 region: CASSTSAGNTIYF. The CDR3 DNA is TGTGCCAGCAGCACCTCGGCTGGAAACACCATATATTTT. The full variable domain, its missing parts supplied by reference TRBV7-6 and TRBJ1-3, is GAGVSQSPRYKVTKRGQDVALRCDPISGHVSLYWYRQALGQGPEFLTYFNYEAQQDKSGLPNDRFSAERPEGSISTLTIQRTEQRDSAMYRCASSTSAGNTIYFGEGSWLTVV.